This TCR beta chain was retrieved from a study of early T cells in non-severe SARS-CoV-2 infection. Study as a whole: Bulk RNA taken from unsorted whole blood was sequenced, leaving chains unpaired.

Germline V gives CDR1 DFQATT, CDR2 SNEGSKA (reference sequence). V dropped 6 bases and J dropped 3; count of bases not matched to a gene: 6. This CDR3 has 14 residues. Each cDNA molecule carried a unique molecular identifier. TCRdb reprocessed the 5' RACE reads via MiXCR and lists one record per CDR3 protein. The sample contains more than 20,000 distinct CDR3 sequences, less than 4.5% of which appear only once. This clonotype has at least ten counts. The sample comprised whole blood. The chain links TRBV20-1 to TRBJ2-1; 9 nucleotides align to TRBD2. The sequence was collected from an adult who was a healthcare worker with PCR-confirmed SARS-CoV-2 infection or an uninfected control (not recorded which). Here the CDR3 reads CSADGRGGYNEQFF. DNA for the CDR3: TGCAGTGCCGACGGGCGGGGGGGCTACAATGAGCAGTTCTTC.